The clone carrying this TCR beta chain was recorded once. This specimen comes from a study of blood T cell repertoires in COVID-19. Study-wide background: The United States, Italy and Spain were the sources of the acute and convalescent COVID-19 samples. The cDNA or gDNA used as material had been derived from T cells, B-cell-depleted T cells, or PBMCs.

Authors' analysis steps: Reference gene primers were amplified, and this amplification served to estimate nucleated cell counts. The repertoire was sequenced with immunoSEQ multiplex PCR; TCRdb's copy has only in-frame clones and lacks some. V, J and clone size are those of that table, while D and trimming were read from the DNA. The sample contains about 300,000 clones, 90% of which appear only once. V was pared by 4 bases and J by 2 bases, with 11 bases between. The length of the CDR3 is 14 residues. Germline CDR1 is MNHEY and CDR2 is SVGAGI. Enrollment of patients from Seattle took place during active infection, with longitudinal follow-up.

Sequencing was performed on peripheral blood. The rearrangement links TRBV6-5 to TRBJ1-2; D ambiguous. This clonotype originated in a woman aged 30 to 39 with COVID-19, enrolled during active disease. CDR3 DNA sequence: TGTGCCAGCAGTTCATACACGCAAAACTATGGCTACACCTTC. This gives the protein CASSSYTQNYGYTF.